A selection of T cell receptor beta chains follows, all from one sample in a study of blood T cells in healthy people across ages. TCRdb reanalysed the 5' RACE reads using MiXCR and keeps one entry per CDR3 protein. The table includes about 720,000 distinct CDR3 sequences, roughly 25% detected once. Separately, the same data were catalogued under a study of T cells of mothers and their children.

Input material: blood. These receptor sequences come from a boy between 10 and 17 years old in good health. Each CDR3 is given with its conserved first and last residue. Fields, in order: V gene, J gene, clone size, D gene, CDR3 protein, CDR3 DNA. D genes are given only for firm matches. For some rows the clone size is stated as once, few or many, or as a class when expanded; others skip it.

TRBV7-2	TRBJ1-1	few	NA	CASTLDGVNTEAFF	TGTGCCAGCACCTTAGATGGGGTGAACACTGAAGCTTTCTTT
TRBV2	TRBJ2-7	few	NA	CASSPGDAQYF	TGTGCCAGCAGTCCAGGGGATGCGCAGTACTTC
TRBV15	TRBJ1-3	NA	NA	CATSRGGTRSGNTIYF	TGTGCCACCAGCAGAGGGGGAACCCGCTCTGGAAACACCATATATTTT
TRBV29-1	TRBJ2-2	few	TRBD2	CSVLGGRDPGELFF	TGCAGCGTTTTGGGCGGGAGAGACCCCGGGGAGCTGTTTTTT
TRBV7-8	TRBJ2-1	NA	NA	CASSLEKFNEQFF	TGTGCCAGCAGCTTAGAAAAATTCAATGAGCAGTTCTTC
TRBV6-5	TRBJ1-2	NA	NA	CASSLTVPERDNYGYTF	TGTGCCAGCAGTTTAACGGTGCCCGAGCGGGACAACTATGGCTACACCTTC
TRBV28	TRBJ2-1	few	NA	CASIYREGQFF	TGTGCCAGTATATATCGGGAAGGACAGTTCTTC
TRBV7-8	TRBJ2-3	NA	TRBD2	CASSVLGLAGGTDTQYF	TGTGCCAGCAGCGTGCTGGGACTAGCGGGGGGCACAGATACGCAGTATTTT
TRBV28	TRBJ2-7	many	NA	CASSLTRMSSYEQYF	TGTGCCAGCAGTTTAACCAGGATGAGCTCCTACGAGCAGTACTTC
TRBV20-1	TRBJ2-7	NA	NA	CSARDRDGGYSSYEQYF	TGCAGTGCTAGAGATAGGGACGGGGGATACAGCTCCTACGAGCAGTACTTC
TRBV18	TRBJ2-5	many	NA	CASSPQGETQYF	TGTGCCAGCTCACCACAGGGAGAGACCCAGTACTTC
TRBV4-3	TRBJ2-3	NA	NA	CASSQVEGYTQYF	TGCGCCAGCAGCCAAGTTGAGGGGTATACGCAGTATTTT
TRBV27	TRBJ1-6	NA	NA	CASSPLDRKNSPLHF	TGTGCCAGCAGTCCTCTCGACAGGAAGAATTCACCCCTCCACTTT
TRBV2	TRBJ2-2	few	NA	CASRWRRNTGELFF	TGTGCCAGCAGGTGGCGGAGGAACACCGGGGAGCTGTTTTTT